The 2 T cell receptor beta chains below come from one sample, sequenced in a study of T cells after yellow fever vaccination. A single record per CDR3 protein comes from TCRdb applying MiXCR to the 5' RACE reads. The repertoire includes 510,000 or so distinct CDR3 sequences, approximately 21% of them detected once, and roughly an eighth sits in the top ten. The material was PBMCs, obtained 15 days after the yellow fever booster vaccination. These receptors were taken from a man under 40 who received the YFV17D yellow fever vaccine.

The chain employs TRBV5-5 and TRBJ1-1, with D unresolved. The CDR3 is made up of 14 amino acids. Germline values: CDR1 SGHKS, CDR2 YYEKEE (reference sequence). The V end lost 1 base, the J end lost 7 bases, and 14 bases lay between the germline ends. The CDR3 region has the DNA TGTGCCAGCAGCTTGATGAGAGGGTTGGTTGAAGCTTTCTTT. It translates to CASSLMRGLVEAFF.

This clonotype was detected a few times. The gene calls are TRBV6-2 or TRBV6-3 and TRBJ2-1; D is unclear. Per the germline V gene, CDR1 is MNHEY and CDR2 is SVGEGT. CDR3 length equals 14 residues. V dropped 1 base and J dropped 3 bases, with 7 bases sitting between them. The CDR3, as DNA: TGTGCCAGCAGTTACTTCTTTGGCTACAATGAGCAGTTCTTC. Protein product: CASSYFFGYNEQFF.